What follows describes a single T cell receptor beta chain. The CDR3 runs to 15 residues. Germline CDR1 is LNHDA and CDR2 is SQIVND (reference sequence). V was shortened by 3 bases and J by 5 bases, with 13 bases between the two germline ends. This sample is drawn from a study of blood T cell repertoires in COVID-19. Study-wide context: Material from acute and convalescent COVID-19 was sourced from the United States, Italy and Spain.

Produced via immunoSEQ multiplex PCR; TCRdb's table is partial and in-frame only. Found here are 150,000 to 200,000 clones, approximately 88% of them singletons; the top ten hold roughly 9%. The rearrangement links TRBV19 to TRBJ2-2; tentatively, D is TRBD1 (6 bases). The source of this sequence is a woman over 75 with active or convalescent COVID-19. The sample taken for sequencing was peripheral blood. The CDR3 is CASSIPGQRTGELFF. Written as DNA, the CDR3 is TGTGCCAGTAGTATCCCGGGACAAAGAACCGGGGAGCTGTTTTTT.